What follows are 6 T cell receptor beta chains derived from one specimen sequenced in a study of chemoradiotherapy in HPV16-positive cancers (dated by TCRdb to between 2021 and 2022). Libraries were built with the immunoSEQ multiplex PCR assay. In its TCRdb copy, this immuneACCESS table keeps in-frame sequences only and misses some clones. Where compared with another copy, unresolved V genes explain less than half of these, and the others have no known cause. The sample table holds about 15,000 clones, of which roughly 74% were seen once. The top ten clones comprise roughly a tenth of the sample. The specimen was collected from a patient who underwent chemoradiotherapy. All receptors come from a human donor with HPV-associated anogenital cancer.

The rearrangement uses TRBV13 and TRBJ1-4; D unresolved. The CDR3 runs 14 residues. Trimming cost V 1 base and J 3 bases, with 6 bases left between them. In germline, CDR1 is PRHDT, CDR2 FYEKMQ (reference sequence). CDR3 loop: CASSLAGSNEKLFF. The CDR3 nucleotides are TGTGCCAGCAGCTTAGCGGGGTCTAATGAAAAACTGTTTTTT.

The chain links TRBV11-2 to TRBJ2-3; 9 bases map to TRBD2. From germline, CDR1 is SGHAT and CDR2 FQNNGV. The trim removed 1 base at V and 2 bases at J, leaving 10 bases unmatched. This CDR3 contains 18 residues. Here the CDR3 reads CASSLGPLRTSDTDTQYF. The CDR3 region has the DNA TGTGCCAGCAGCTTAGGTCCCCTCCGGACTAGCGACACAGATACGCAGTATTTT.

This sequence joins TRBV11-2 and TRBJ2-5; no reliable D call. CDR1 SGHAT and CDR2 FQNNGV come from the germline V gene. The length of the CDR3 is 13 residues. V was clipped by 7 bases and J by 1 base, with 10 bases between them. The CDR3 nucleotides read TGTGCCAGCACCCTAGGGTTCCAAGAGACCCAGTACTTC. This translates into CASTLGFQETQYF.

CDR3 sequence reads: CASSVVGDTTDTQYF. The DNA for the CDR3 is TGTGCCAGCAGCGTAGTTGGGGATACCACAGATACGCAGTATTTT. The gene calls are TRBV9 and TRBJ2-3; D is unclear. The CDR3 loop spans 15 amino acids. V shed 0 bases and J shed 2 bases, with 10 bases lying between them. Looked up from germline, CDR1 is SGDLS and CDR2 is YYNGEE.

The chain is built from TRBV5-1 and TRBJ2-3, with D possibly TRBD1 on 6 matching bases. CDR1 is SGHRS, CDR2 YFSETQ, per germline. The CDR3 totals 14 residues. V was trimmed by 4 bases and J by 4 bases, leaving 13 bases between them. CDR3 sequence reads: CASSVSGDADTQYF. CDR3 DNA sequence: TGCGCCAGCAGCGTTTCAGGGGACGCAGATACGCAGTATTTT.

The chain is built from TRBV14 and TRBJ1-2; no reliable D call. Trimming pared 2 bases from V and 0 bases from J, leaving 4 bases between. This CDR3 comprises 13 residues. The germline CDR1 and CDR2 sequences are SGHDN and FVKESK. CDR3 sequence: CASSQPANYGYTF. The CDR3 bases are TGTGCCAGCAGCCAACCGGCTAACTATGGCTACACCTTC. Drawing the rest from reference TRBV14 and TRBJ1-2, the complete variable domain is EAGVTQFPSHSVIEKGQTVTLRCDPISGHDNLYWYRRVMGKEIKFLLHFVKESKQDESGMPNNRFLAERTGGTYSTLKVQPAELEDSGVYFCASSQPANYGYTFGSGTRLTVV.